These 26 T cell receptor beta chains were sequenced from one sample in a study of shared clonotypes between healthy human individuals. Only in-frame clones appear in the TCRdb table, and some are missing; sequencing was by immunoSEQ multiplex PCR. The sample contains hundreds of thousands of clones, around 73% of which appear only once. Input material: memory CD4+ T cells sorted from blood. Noted subset: CD45RA-negative fraction. These receptors originate from a woman aged 25 to 45 in good health.

The CDR3 region is CASSHRGWEEETQYF. The DNA for the CDR3 is TGTGCCAGCAGTCATCGAGGCTGGGAAGAAGAGACCCAGTACTTC. The chain links TRBV28 to TRBJ2-5; D not resolved. CDR3 length: 15 residues. V shed 5 bases and J shed 3 bases, with 16 bases lying between them. Germline V gene data show CDR1 as MDHEN and CDR2 as SYDVKM.

This clone was detected only once. The chain links TRBV27 to TRBJ2-3; D is tentatively TRBD1 or TRBD2 (5 bases each). V was shortened by 0 bases and J by 7 bases, with 14 bases between the two germline ends. In germline, CDR1 is MNHEY, CDR2 SMNVEV (reference sequence). The CDR3 runs to 15 residues. CDR3 in DNA: TGTGCCAGCAGTTTATCTCCACAGGCGGGCTATACGCAGTATTTT. Protein: CASSLSPQAGYTQYF.

The chain recombines TRBV7-2 with TRBJ2-2; D possibly matches TRBD1 or TRBD2 (5 bases each). The ends were cut back, 1 base at V and 4 bases at J, with 16 bases in the middle. CDR3 size: 17 residues. CDR1 is SGHTA and CDR2 is FQGNSA in the germline V gene. The CDR3 DNA sequence: TGTGCCAGCAGCTTAGTTCTGGGGGTACAGGCCACCGGGGAGCTGTTTTTT. Translation gives CASSLVLGVQATGELFF.

The rearrangement uses TRBV29-1 and TRBJ2-7; D is unclear. This CDR3 region has 13 residues. V lost 4 bases, J lost 3 bases, and 13 bases lay in between. Germline CDR1 is SQVTM and CDR2 is ANQGSEA. The CDR3 region is CSVVHGPNYEQYF. The DNA for the CDR3 is TGCAGCGTTGTACACGGCCCAAACTACGAGCAGTACTTC.

The table lists this clone with a count of one. The chain is built from TRBV6-6 and TRBJ1-1; no reliable D call. The germline gives CDR1 MNHNY, CDR2 SVGAGI (reference sequence). Between the trimmed V and J ends, which lost 4 bases and 6 bases, there was a span of 18 bases. This CDR3 has 15 amino acids. This CDR3 is CASSSVKGGGAEAFF. The CDR3 nucleotides are TGTGCCAGCAGTTCAGTAAAGGGCGGCGGCGCTGAAGCTTTCTTT.

V gene TRBV11-1 combines with J gene TRBJ2-1; D call uncertain. This CDR3 comprises 11 residues. V lost 1 base and J 8 bases, leaving 3 bases between the germline ends. CDR1 is SGHAT and CDR2 is FQDESV in the germline V gene (reference sequence). The CDR3 sequence: CASSLVDEQFF. Written as DNA, the CDR3 is TGTGCCAGCAGCTTAGTCGATGAGCAGTTCTTC.

V and J are TRBV7-9 and TRBJ1-2; D is possibly TRBD1 (5 bases). Trimming removed 5 bases at V and 3 bases at J, with 13 bases between. CDR3 size: 14 residues. The germline gives CDR1 SEHNR, CDR2 FQNEAQ (reference sequence). CDR3 DNA: TGTGCCAGCAGCGGGGCCGGGGGAGACTATGGCTACACCTTC. Protein sequence: CASSGAGGDYGYTF.

The table lists this clone with a count of one. This chain uses TRBV18 with TRBJ2-7, with TRBD2 matching over 13 bases. This CDR3 is 16 amino acids long. Germline CDR1 KGHSH, CDR2 LQKENI. V dropped 3 bases and J dropped 2; count of bases not matched to a gene: 4. CDR3 nucleotide sequence: TGTGCCAGCTCACCCGGGACTAGCGGGAATGCCTACGAGCAGTACTTC. It specifies CASSPGTSGNAYEQYF.

This chain links TRBV7-2 with TRBJ2-3; 11 positions match TRBD2. V shed 5 bases and J 2 bases; nucleotides not matched to a gene: 6. CDR3 length: 16 amino acids. Germline CDR1 reads SGHTA; CDR2 reads FQGNSA. The DNA for the CDR3 is TGTGCCAGCAGCCAAGGGACTAGCGGCCCCACAGATACGCAGTATTTT. It encodes CASSQGTSGPTDTQYF.

The chain uses TRBV20-1 and TRBJ2-7; D is unclear. Trimming shortened V by 6 bases and J by 3 bases, and 9 bases separated the two germline ends. Germline V CDR1 and CDR2: DFQATT, SNEGSKA (reference sequence). The CDR3 is 11 residues long. The CDR3 here is CSALPHYEQYF. Written as DNA, the CDR3 is TGCAGTGCCCTGCCCCACTACGAGCAGTACTTC.

The J gene is TRBJ2-1, the V gene TRBV10-3; no definite D call. The ends were cut back, 4 bases at V and 5 bases at J, with 6 bases in the middle. This CDR3 spans 12 amino acids. The germline V gene encodes CDR1 ENHRY and CDR2 SYGVKD. The CDR3 DNA sequence: TGTGCCATCAGTGGGTTAAACAATGAGCAGTTCTTC. Its protein product is CAISGLNNEQFF.

This clone turned up a few times. The rearrangement links TRBV5-1 to TRBJ1-5; no clear D gene. Germline V lookup: CDR1 SGHRS, CDR2 YFSETQ. V lost 0 bases and J 0 bases, leaving 7 bases between the germline ends. The CDR3 runs to 15 residues. The CDR3 loop is CASSLDPDSNQPQHF. Here the CDR3 DNA reads TGCGCCAGCAGCTTGGATCCGGATAGCAATCAGCCCCAGCATTTT.

This clone occurred once. The chain has TRBV6-1 and TRBJ2-1, with D possibly matching TRBD1 (7 bases). The CDR3 is 14 amino acids. CDR1 and CDR2 (germline): MNHNS, SASEGT. Trimming took off 2 bases at V and 8 bases at J, with 13 bases between the two ends. CDR3 DNA: TGTGCCAGCAGTGAAAGGACAGGAGGGGATGAGCAGTTCTTC. This codes for CASSERTGGDEQFF.

At least ten counts were recorded for this clone. The rearrangement uses TRBV6-1 and TRBJ1-1; D is perhaps TRBD1 (5 bases). The germline gives CDR1 MNHNS, CDR2 SASEGT. CDR3 length: 13 residues. Trimming cost V 7 bases and J 1 base, with 10 bases left between them. CDR3 region: CASTLTGNTEAFF. Here the CDR3 DNA reads TGTGCCAGCACTCTTACAGGGAACACTGAAGCTTTCTTT.

The chain joins TRBV7-2 to TRBJ2-7; weak D call: TRBD1 (7 bases). Looked up from germline, CDR1 is SGHTA and CDR2 is FQGNSA. Between the trimmed V and J ends, which lost 3 bases and 2 bases, there was a span of 11 bases. This CDR3 contains 14 residues. CDR3 sequence: CASSFQGGPYEQYF. CDR3 nucleotides: TGTGCCAGCAGCTTTCAGGGGGGCCCCTACGAGCAGTACTTC.

The chain carries TRBV7-3 and TRBJ2-7; TRBD1 or TRBD2 may be the D gene (5 bases each). CDR1 is SGHTA, CDR2 FQGTGA, per germline. Trimming pared 4 bases from V and 6 bases from J, leaving 16 bases between. The CDR3 runs 14 residues. This CDR3 is CASSSDGAGAEQYF. The CDR3 DNA is TGTGCCAGCAGCTCCGACGGGGCTGGTGCCGAGCAGTACTTC.

J is TRBJ2-7 and V is TRBV7-8, with TRBD1 as a possible D gene (5 bases). Germline CDR1 is SGHVS and CDR2 is FQNEAQ. CDR3 length: 13 residues. Trimming removed 3 bases at V and 1 base at J, with 7 bases between. The CDR3 DNA reads as TGTGCCAGCAGCTTCAGGGTTTCCTACGAGCAGTACTTC. Residues: CASSFRVSYEQYF.

The chain employs TRBV7-2 and TRBJ2-5; 7 positions match TRBD2. The CDR3 extends over 13 amino acids. Per germline, CDR1 SGHTA and CDR2 FQGNSA. V lost 5 bases, J lost 2 bases, and 2 bases stayed unmatched. The CDR3 DNA reads as TGTGCCAGCAGCACGGGACTACAAGAGACCCAGTACTTC. It encodes CASSTGLQETQYF.

There are a few counts of this clone. The genes are TRBV10-2 and TRBJ2-1; D unclear. The CDR3 extends over 16 amino acids. V lost 2 bases and J lost 4, with 15 bases in between. CDR1 is WSHSY and CDR2 is SAAADI in the germline V gene. In DNA form, the CDR3 reads TGCGCCAGCAGTGAGCCTGCGGTAGGTTGGTACAATGAGCAGTTCTTC. Its translation: CASSEPAVGWYNEQFF.

A note on this clone: Other DNA sequences in this specimen translate into the identical CDR3. The V and J genes are TRBV27 and TRBJ1-2; 7 nucleotides line up with TRBD1. Germline CDR1 MNHEY, CDR2 SMNVEV (reference sequence). The CDR3 is made up of 15 amino acids. The V and J ends lost 5 bases and 2 bases, in that order; junction bases with no gene match: 8. CDR3 region: CASSAAGGGNYGYTF. CDR3 sequence (DNA): TGTGCCAGCAGTGCCGCAGGGGGAGGCAACTATGGCTACACCTTC.

This chain links TRBV7-9 with TRBJ2-2; 8 nucleotides match TRBD2. Germline-derived CDR1 and CDR2 are SEHNR and FQNEAQ (reference sequence). The CDR3 extends over 15 amino acids. After removal of 5 bases from V and 4 bases from J, the junction contained 6 bases not matched to a gene. CDR3 region: CASSPTSGGTGELFF. The CDR3 DNA reads TGTGCCAGCAGCCCAACTAGCGGAGGCACCGGGGAGCTGTTTTTT.

The chain links TRBV19 to TRBJ1-5; D not certain. V lost 5 bases and J lost 11, with 13 bases in between. CDR3 length equals 12 residues. Germline CDR1 LNHDA, CDR2 SQIVND (reference sequence). The CDR3 DNA reads as TGTGCCAGTAGTGAGAGGGCTTCGGCCCAGCATTTT. It yields the protein CASSERASAQHF.

V usage is TRBV14 and J usage is TRBJ2-5, with D unresolved. The CDR3 is 14 amino acids. Trimming stripped 0 bases from V and 2 bases from J, with 7 bases between. Germline CDR1 SGHDN, CDR2 FVKESK. CDR3 region: CASSQDRWQETQYF. CDR3 coding DNA: TGTGCCAGCAGCCAAGATCGTTGGCAAGAGACCCAGTACTTC.

The chain combines TRBV4-1 with TRBJ2-1, with D perhaps TRBD2 (6 bases). Germline V gene data show CDR1 as MGHRA and CDR2 as YSYEKL. The CDR3 has 16 amino acids. Trimming shortened V by 2 bases and J by 0 bases, and 11 bases separated the two germline ends. As DNA, the CDR3 is TGCGCCAGCAGCCAATTCTTAGCGGTCTCCTACAATGAGCAGTTCTTC. This gives the protein CASSQFLAVSYNEQFF.

The rearrangement joins TRBV27 to TRBJ2-7; D tentatively reads TRBD1 or TRBD2 (5 bases each). With 8 bases removed from V and 3 bases from J, the gap between germline ends came to 14 bases. The CDR3 loop spans 13 amino acids. Germline lookup yields CDR1 MNHEY and CDR2 SMNVEV (reference sequence). The DNA of the CDR3 is TGTGCCAGCGGACCGGGACCTGACTACGAGCAGTACTTC. It encodes CASGPGPDYEQYF.

DNA for the CDR3: TGCGCCAGCAGCCCGGGACAGGGGGAGGAAAAACTGTTTTTT. Translated, it gives CASSPGQGEEKLFF. The chain links TRBV5-1 to TRBJ1-4; 11 nucleotides agree with TRBD1. The CDR3 totals 14 residues. Germline V gene data show CDR1 as SGHRS and CDR2 as YFSETQ. With V trimmed by 4 bases and J by 8 bases, 4 bases remained unmatched.